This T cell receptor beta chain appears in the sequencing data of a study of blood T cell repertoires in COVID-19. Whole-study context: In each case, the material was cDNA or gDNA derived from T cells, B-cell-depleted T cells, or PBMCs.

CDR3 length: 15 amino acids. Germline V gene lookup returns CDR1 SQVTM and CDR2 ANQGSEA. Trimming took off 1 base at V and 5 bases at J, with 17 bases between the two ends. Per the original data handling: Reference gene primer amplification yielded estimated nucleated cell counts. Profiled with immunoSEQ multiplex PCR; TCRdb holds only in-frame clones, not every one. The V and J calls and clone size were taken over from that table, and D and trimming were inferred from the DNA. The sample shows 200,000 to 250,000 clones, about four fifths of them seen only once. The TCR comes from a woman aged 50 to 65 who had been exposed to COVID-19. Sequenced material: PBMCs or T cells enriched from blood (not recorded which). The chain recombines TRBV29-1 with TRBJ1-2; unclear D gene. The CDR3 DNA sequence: TGCAGCGTTGAAGTCTCTTCTACAGTTTTTTATGGCTACACCTTC. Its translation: CSVEVSSTVFYGYTF. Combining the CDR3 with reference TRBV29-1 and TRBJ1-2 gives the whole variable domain SAVISQKPSRDICQRGTSLTIQCQVDSQVTMMFWYRQQPGQSLTLIATANQGSEATYESGFVIDKFPISRPNLTFSTLTVSNMSPEDSSIYLCSVEVSSTVFYGYTFGSGTRLTVV.